A single sample gave rise to the 13 T cell receptor beta chains below, sequenced in a study of blood T cells in healthy people across ages. A second PCR of roughly 7 to 11 cycles used a sample-barcoded 5' primer and a J-beta primer mix. One entry per CDR3 protein results from TCRdb running MiXCR on the 5' RACE reads. The sample holds 700,000 to 900,000 distinct CDR3 sequences, approximately 24% seen once. These data are also associated with another study on T cells of mothers and their children.

Sequencing was carried out using blood. These receptors originate from a boy younger than 18 in good health.

This rearrangement joins TRBV18 to TRBJ1-4; D remains unclear. The CDR3 loop spans 15 amino acids. Trimming shortened V by 5 bases and J by 8 bases, and 18 bases separated the two germline ends. Germline CDR1 KGHSH, CDR2 LQKENI. CDR3 DNA sequence: TGTGCCAGCTCAGCACGGGAGGGTCTGGAGGAAAAACTGTTTTTT. This gives the protein CASSAREGLEEKLFF.

Many counts were recorded for this clonotype. The V gene is TRBV27, the J gene TRBJ2-7; no clear D. Looked up from germline, CDR1 is MNHEY and CDR2 is SMNVEV (reference sequence). The CDR3 has 13 residues. The germline V and J ends were trimmed by 8 bases and 4 bases, with 15 bases remaining between them. CDR3 bases: TGTGCCAGCTCACTGTCCGGGTCATACGAGCAGTACTTC. It codes for CASSLSGSYEQYF.

This clonotype was seen a few times. The V call is TRBV6-5, the J call TRBJ2-5; TRBD2 aligns across 11 bases. Per germline, CDR1 MNHEY and CDR2 SVGAGI. This CDR3 comprises 18 residues. Trimming took 2 bases from V and 5 from J; bases not matched to a gene: 13. In DNA form, the CDR3 reads TGTGCCAGCAGTTACCGGCTAGCGGGGGGCCCCGTACAGGAGACCCAGTACTTC. It yields the protein CASSYRLAGGPVQETQYF.

This clonotype has just a few counts. The V gene is TRBV2, the J gene TRBJ2-5, with 12 bases that match TRBD2. The germline V gene has CDR1 SNHLY and CDR2 FYNNEI. This CDR3 is built from 18 residues. Trimming removed 4 bases from V and 5 bases from J; junction bases left unmatched: 14. As DNA, the CDR3 is TGTGCCAGCAGTGCCCGGCTAGCGGGGGGGCTGAACGGTGAGACCCAGTACTTC. It translates to CASSARLAGGLNGETQYF. Using reference TRBV2 and TRBJ2-5 for the parts outside the CDR3, the full variable domain is EPEVTQTPSHQVTQMGQEVILRCVPISNHLYFYWYRQILGQKVEFLVSFYNNEISEKSEIFDDQFSVERPDGSNFTLKIRSTKLEDSAMYFCASSARLAGGLNGETQYFGPGTRLLVL.

This clonotype appeared a few times. The chain combines TRBV5-5 with TRBJ1-2; D is unclear. Germline V gene lookup returns CDR1 SGHKS and CDR2 YYEKEE (reference sequence). The CDR3 totals 14 residues. Trimming removed 4 bases at V and 1 base at J, with 11 bases between. The DNA for the CDR3 is TGTGCCAGCAGCATCGACACGGTTAACTATGGCTACACCTTC. Amino acids: CASSIDTVNYGYTF.

The chain joins TRBV5-6 to TRBJ2-2; D gene unclear. The V gene's germline CDR1 is SGHDT and CDR2 YYEEEE. Trimming took 0 bases from V and 7 from J, leaving 10 bases between them. This CDR3 comprises 14 residues. CDR3 in DNA: TGTGCCAGCAGCTTGGCTGGTTACGGCGGGGAGCTGTTTTTT. Its translation: CASSLAGYGGELFF.

This clonotype has only a few counts. A much larger clone sits a single nucleotide away, making a read error possible. The chain links TRBV6-1 to TRBJ2-7; possible D gene TRBD1, 6 bases. Per germline, CDR1 MNHNS and CDR2 SASEGT. CDR3 length: 18 amino acids. CDR3 sequence: CVSSERREKGQGRYEQYF. The CDR3 nucleotides read TGTGTCAGCAGTGAACGAAGAGAGAAAGGGCAGGGGAGATACGAGCAGTACTTC.

This chain links TRBV12-3 or TRBV12-4 with TRBJ2-6, with 7 bases fitting TRBD1. The CDR3 consists of 17 residues. V lost 6 bases and J lost 0; bases outside the gene matches: 8. DNA for the CDR3: TGTGCCAGCAGATACAGGGGTCAGAGCTCTGGGGCCAACGTCCTGACTTTC. Translating gives CASRYRGQSSGANVLTF.

This clonotype came up a few times. The V gene is TRBV18, the J gene TRBJ2-2, with 7 bases aligning to TRBD1. The CDR3 runs to 15 residues. Unmatched junction bases numbered 5, after V lost 1 base and J lost 6 bases. The germline V gene encodes CDR1 KGHSH and CDR2 LQKENI. In DNA form, the CDR3 reads TGTGCCAGCTCACCACGACAGGGTGAATCCGGGGAGCTGTTTTTT. This sequence encodes CASSPRQGESGELFF.

This chain uses TRBV5-1 with TRBJ2-3, with 11 bases aligning to TRBD2. The CDR3 spans 16 residues. With 3 bases clipped from V and 6 bases from J, the junction kept 9 bases outside the gene matches. Looked up from germline, CDR1 is SGHRS and CDR2 is YFSETQ. The chain's CDR3 is CASSSNPSGGYDTQYF. CDR3 sequence (DNA): TGCGCCAGCAGCTCGAACCCTAGCGGGGGGTATGATACGCAGTATTTT.

This clonotype was found a few times. The chain joins TRBV7-9 to TRBJ1-4; TRBD1 is a possible D gene (6 bases). Trimming removed 3 bases from V and 8 bases from J, with 13 bases in between. The germline gives CDR1 SEHNR, CDR2 FQNEAQ (reference sequence). The CDR3 runs to 14 residues. The CDR3 DNA reads TGTGCCAGCAGCTTTGGACAGAGAATAGAAAAACTGTTTTTT. Protein product: CASSFGQRIEKLFF.

This chain uses TRBV19 with TRBJ1-1; D is unclear. The CDR3 has 15 residues. CDR1 LNHDA and CDR2 SQIVND come from the germline V gene (reference sequence). V was pared by 4 bases and J by 3 bases, with 15 bases between. The CDR3 protein is CASSKTEHDDTEAFF. The CDR3 DNA follows: TGTGCCAGTAGTAAGACGGAACATGACGACACTGAAGCTTTCTTT.

V gene TRBV6-5 combines with J gene TRBJ1-4; 12 positions agree with TRBD1. The length of the CDR3 is 18 residues. Germline assignment: CDR1 MNHEY and CDR2 SVGAGI. V was clipped by 0 bases and J by 8 bases; unmatched bases: 10. CDR3 DNA sequence: TGTGCCAGCAGTTACTCCGGGACAGGGGGCCTTTACAGAGAAAAACTGTTTTTT. It codes for CASSYSGTGGLYREKLFF.